The 25 T cell receptor beta chains below come from one sample, sequenced in a study of T cells expressing NK-cell markers. TCRdb re-called the 5' RACE reads and catalogs CDR3 proteins one per entry, DNA excluded. This repertoire comprises more than 400,000 distinct CDR3 sequences; its ten largest clones make up under 7.5%. Sequenced material: blood T cells: a sorted CD56 or NKG2C T cell subset, CD4+ or CD8+ T cells, or bulk PBMC T cells (not recorded which). The receptors stem from a woman aged 18-70 years in good health.

The chain recombines TRBV12-3 or TRBV12-4 with TRBJ1-5. The CDR3 has 14 amino acids. The CDR3 spells CASSSGRTRQPQHF.

The gene calls are TRBV2 and TRBJ2-3; TCRdb's assignment of TRBD1 cannot be checked, as there is no DNA. Per germline, CDR1 SNHLY and CDR2 FYNNEI. There are 15 residues in the CDR3. The CDR3 reads CTSSDWGGSTDTQYF.

The rearrangement uses TRBV5-1 and TRBJ2-3; the D gene TCRdb calls, TRBD1, cannot be checked with no DNA. CDR1 is SGHRS and CDR2 is YFSETQ in the germline V gene. The CDR3 has 13 residues. CDR3 region: CASSLFRGGQEYF.

V and J are TRBV5-1 and TRBJ2-1; the D call from TCRdb, TRBD2, cannot be confirmed without DNA. The CDR3 is made up of 16 amino acids. Germline V gene data show CDR1 as SGHRS and CDR2 as YFSETQ. The CDR3 protein is CASSLTSGSFYNEQFF. Complete variable domain (other parts from reference TRBV5-1 and TRBJ2-1): KAGVTQTPRYLIKTRGQQVTLSCSPISGHRSVSWYQQTPGQGLQFLFEYFSETQRNKGNFPGRFSGRQFSNSRSEMNVSTLELGDSALYLCASSLTSGSFYNEQFFGPGTRLTVL.

This rearrangement joins TRBV27 to TRBJ2-3; the D call of TRBD2 rests on TCRdb alone, since no DNA is present to check it. The CDR3 spans 12 residues. Germline V CDR1 and CDR2: MNHEY, SMNVEV (reference sequence). CDR3 in amino acids: CASSSLGLRRYF.

J is TRBJ2-1 and V is TRBV7-9; TCRdb lists TRBD1, though no DNA is available to test this call. Germline V gene data show CDR1 as SEHNR and CDR2 as FQNEAQ (reference sequence). The CDR3 length is 15 residues. The CDR3 loop is CASSSDREKSNEQFF.

The CDR3 sequence is CATTQGPNQPQHF. The chain combines TRBV19 with TRBJ1-5; TCRdb's assignment of TRBD1 cannot be checked, as there is no DNA. Germline assignment: CDR1 LNHDA and CDR2 SQIVND (reference sequence). This CDR3 contains 13 residues.

The V gene is TRBV12-3 or TRBV12-4, the J gene TRBJ1-6. The CDR3 has 12 residues. The CDR3 protein is CASNFPNSPLHF.

J is TRBJ2-3 and V is TRBV5-1; checking the TCRdb D call of TRBD1 is not possible without DNA. Germline loops: CDR1 SGHRS, CDR2 YFSETQ. The CDR3 contains 15 residues. The CDR3 is CASSRNREGTDTQYF.

The chain is built from TRBV5-4 and TRBJ1-6. CDR3 length equals 15 residues. Germline V lookup: CDR1 SGHNT, CDR2 YYREEE (reference sequence). The CDR3: CASSSDTSYNSPLHF.

V is TRBV5-4 and J is TRBJ1-2. Germline-derived CDR1 and CDR2 are SGHNT and YYREEE (reference sequence). The CDR3 loop spans 11 amino acids. The CDR3: CASSLSGGYTF. Based on the CDR3 plus reference TRBV5-4 and TRBJ1-2, the full variable domain is ETGVTQSPTHLIKTRGQQVTLRCSSQSGHNTVSWYQQALGQGPQFIFQYYREEENGRGNFPPRFSGLQFPNYSSELNVNALELDDSALYLCASSLSGGYTFGSGTRLTVV.

The V and J genes are TRBV24-1 and TRBJ2-1; TCRdb proposes TRBD2, but this gene call is untestable without DNA. The CDR3 spans 16 residues. Per germline, CDR1 KGHDR and CDR2 SFDVKD. CDR3 loop: CATRAGTPSSYNEQFF.

CDR3 sequence reads: CSASPPGGGGHKGTDTQYF. This chain links TRBV20-1 with TRBJ2-3; checking the TCRdb D call of TRBD2 is not possible without DNA. Germline assignment: CDR1 DFQATT and CDR2 SNEGSKA (reference sequence). The CDR3 runs to 19 residues.

This chain joins TRBV30 and TRBJ2-5; TCRdb outputs TRBD1, but without DNA this stays unchecked. The CDR3 runs 15 residues. Germline CDR1 and CDR2: GTSNPN and SVGIG (reference sequence). The CDR3 sequence: CAWSVQGGSWETQYF.

The chain is built from TRBV2 and TRBJ2-6; the D call from TCRdb, TRBD1, cannot be confirmed without DNA. The CDR3 contains 19 residues. CDR1 and CDR2 from the germline V gene are SNHLY and FYNNEI. The chain's CDR3 is CASSDRLTGLLSGANVLTF.

J is TRBJ1-4 and V is TRBV20-1; the TCRdb call, TRBD1, lacks DNA for checking. Per germline, CDR1 DFQATT and CDR2 SNEGSKA (reference sequence). CDR3 length equals 16 residues. The CDR3 loop reads CSARDPDRPMGEKLFF.

The V gene is TRBV29-1, the J gene TRBJ2-5; TCRdb reports TRBD1, a call that lacks DNA to check it against. CDR3 length equals 12 residues. Per the germline V gene, CDR1 is SQVTM and CDR2 is ANQGSEA. CDR3 loop: CSGRQGGETQYF.

This chain uses TRBV15 with TRBJ1-1; the TRBD1 assignment by TCRdb is unverifiable without DNA. The CDR3 sequence is 13 residues long. CDR1 and CDR2 (germline): LNHNV, YYDKDF (reference sequence). The CDR3 here is CATSPRSGTEAFF.

The chain employs TRBV4-3 and TRBJ2-1. In germline, CDR1 is LGHNA, CDR2 YSLEER. CDR3 length equals 15 residues. This chain's CDR3 is CASSQDGSSRNEQFF.

The gene calls are TRBV5-1 and TRBJ2-5; TCRdb's D call of TRBD1 is untestable without DNA. This CDR3 comprises 12 residues. Germline loops: CDR1 SGHRS, CDR2 YFSETQ. The CDR3 sequence: CASYGTSQTQYF.

The V and J genes are TRBV20-1 and TRBJ1-4; there is no DNA to check the TCRdb D call of TRBD1. Germline V CDR1 and CDR2: DFQATT, SNEGSKA (reference sequence). The CDR3 has 14 residues. CDR3: CSARKDRVGEKLFF.

The chain employs TRBV3-1 and TRBJ2-1; the TCRdb D gene call, TRBD2, has no DNA to confirm it. CDR1 is LGHDT and CDR2 is YNNKEL in the germline V gene (reference sequence). CDR3 size: 17 residues. The CDR3 spells CASSPGRGLAGGGEQFF.

The gene calls are TRBV2 and TRBJ2-7; TCRdb returns TRBD2, unconfirmable since there is no DNA. The germline V gene has CDR1 SNHLY and CDR2 FYNNEI. This CDR3 comprises 17 residues. CDR3 loop: CASSGRLAGGAAGEQYF.

The V and J genes are TRBV12-3 or TRBV12-4 and TRBJ2-5; with no DNA, the TCRdb D assignment of TRBD2 cannot be verified. This CDR3 spans 17 amino acids. The CDR3 here is CASSLKASGRLQETQYF.

The chain recombines TRBV11-3 with TRBJ2-3. CDR3 length: 12 residues. Per the germline V gene, CDR1 is SGHNT and CDR2 is YENEEA. CDR3 in amino acids: CASSFRADTQYF.